Listed below are T cell receptor beta chains from one sample, sequenced in a study of CD8 T cells in Susac syndrome. TCRdb reprocessed the immunoSEQ multiplex PCR reads with MiXCR, giving one entry per CDR3 protein. The sample carries 150,000 to 200,000 distinct CDR3 sequences, around 94% recorded once. Specimen: CD4+ T cells from PBMCs. The receptor source for this set is a human donor in good health. Both conserved end residues are part of each CDR3.

j_call v_call cdr3_aa
TRBJ1-1 TRBV18 CASSPFQTGPLNTEAFF
TRBJ2-7 TRBV29-1 CSAIQGAGYEQYF
TRBJ2-7 TRBV7-9 CASSHGGAIGIEQYF
TRBJ2-5 TRBV29-1 CSADRAQETQYF
TRBJ1-5 TRBV30 CAWGQDSNQPQHF
TRBJ2-7 TRBV20-1 CSATGYGDEQYF
TRBJ2-3 TRBV5-4 CASSLGLAGRSLGTDTQYF
TRBJ2-1 TRBV30 CAWTRGVAGDYNEQFF
TRBJ1-1 TRBV29-1 CSVVGTAFDTEAFF
TRBJ1-1 TRBV29-1 CSVELVRDAEAFF
TRBJ2-7 TRBV4-3 CASSPSYRAYEQYF
TRBJ2-5 TRBV3-1 CASSPITGTQETQYF
TRBJ2-4 TRBV6-2/TRBV6-3 CASSSLSGQLENIQYF
TRBJ2-5 TRBV18 CASSPGRAETQYF
TRBJ2-1 TRBV29-1 CSVSTTGGYEQFF
TRBJ2-2 TRBV7-2 CASSRGTGDAGELFF
TRBJ1-2 TRBV30 CAWTREANYGYTF
TRBJ2-5 TRBV6-2/TRBV6-3 CASSLVTEYQETQYF
TRBJ2-3 TRBV6-4 CASSAGAGAGEDTQYF
TRBJ2-6 TRBV5-1 CASAHTQGITGANVLTF
TRBJ2-5 TRBV5-1 CASSPGTAQETQYF
TRBJ2-5 TRBV7-9 CASSFSGGQETQYF
TRBJ2-1 TRBV28 CASSLMRPGEQFF
TRBJ1-6 TRBV3-1 CASSQGQWGTGSPLHF
TRBJ1-1 TRBV20-1 CSFSPRTEAFF
TRBJ2-3 TRBV3-1 CASSQEGRLVGDTQYF
TRBJ1-5 TRBV9 CASSPETGVGQPQHF
TRBJ1-5 TRBV2 CASSPYSNQPQHF
TRBJ2-1 TRBV14 CASSHSSYNEQFF
TRBJ2-5 TRBV7-2 CASSPRDTGGQKTQYF
TRBJ2-1 TRBV7-9 CASSLGSGNEQFF
TRBJ2-7 TRBV6-5 CASRTSGSYEQYF
TRBJ2-5 TRBV19 CASRRQGRGETQYF
TRBJ2-5 TRBV3-1 CASSHPNQETQYF
TRBJ1-2 TRBV18 CASSPSADDNYGYTF
TRBJ2-3 TRBV29-1 CSVRAGRTDTQYF
TRBJ1-6 TRBV6-5 CASAGGNSPLHF
TRBJ2-5 TRBV10-3 CAIRDAGTEETQYF
TRBJ2-7 TRBV20-1 CSARRDRGDEQYF
TRBJ2-7 TRBV5-1 CASSLAGTGENEQYF
TRBJ2-5 TRBV12-5 CASGSAVGETQYF
TRBJ1-1 TRBV4-3 CASSPSAGSMKTEAFF
TRBJ2-7 TRBV5-5 CASSLSAHSYEQYF
TRBJ2-7 TRBV20-1 CSARGTGATYEQYF
TRBJ2-7 TRBV7-2 CASRLNGGYEQYF
TRBJ2-3 TRBV27 CASKRMGPDTQYF
TRBJ2-7 TRBV7-9 CASSFREASYEQYF
TRBJ2-6 TRBV5-1 CASSVTSSGANVLTF
TRBJ2-1 TRBV20-1 CSASRGVSYNEQFF
TRBJ1-2 TRBV20-1 CSARGRTRGAYGYTF
TRBJ1-5 TRBV29-1 CSVSGGAWNQPQHF
TRBJ2-7 TRBV7-2 CASTWDRTQEQYF
TRBJ1-1 TRBV20-1 CSAIREAMNTEAFF